This T cell receptor beta chain originates from a study of blood T cell repertoires in COVID-19. Study details: Sites in the United States, Italy and Spain provided acute and convalescent COVID-19 samples. The analysed material was cDNA or gDNA that came from T cells, B-cell-depleted T cells, or PBMCs.

As handled by the study authors: Estimation of nucleated cell counts was performed using reference gene primer amplification. Libraries were prepared by immunoSEQ multiplex PCR; TCRdb keeps only in-frame clonotypes and omits some of them. V and J calls and clone size come straight from that table; D and trimming were deduced from the DNA. This sample has approximately 250,000 clones, with approximately 86% found just once. CDR1 is MNHNS, CDR2 SASEGT, per germline. This CDR3 comprises 16 residues. The ends were cut back, 2 bases at V and 4 bases at J, with 12 bases in the middle. The sample was peripheral blood. The chain employs TRBV6-1 and TRBJ1-6; a weak D match, TRBD1 (5 bases). The origin of this receptor is a man under 40 with active or convalescent COVID-19. CDR3 nucleotide sequence: TGTGCCAGCAGTGAACCTCTACAGGATTATAATTCACCCCTCCACTTT. Translated: CASSEPLQDYNSPLHF.